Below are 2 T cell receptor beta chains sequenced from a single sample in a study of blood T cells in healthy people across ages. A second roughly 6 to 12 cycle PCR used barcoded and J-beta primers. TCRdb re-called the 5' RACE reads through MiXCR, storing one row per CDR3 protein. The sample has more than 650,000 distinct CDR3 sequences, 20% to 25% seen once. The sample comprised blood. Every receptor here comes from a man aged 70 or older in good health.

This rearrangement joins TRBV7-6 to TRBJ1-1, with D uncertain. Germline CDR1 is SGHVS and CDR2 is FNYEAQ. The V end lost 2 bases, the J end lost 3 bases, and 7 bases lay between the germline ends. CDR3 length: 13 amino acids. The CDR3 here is CASSLKGDTEAFF. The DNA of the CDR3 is TGTGCCAGCAGCTTAAAGGGAGACACTGAAGCTTTCTTT.

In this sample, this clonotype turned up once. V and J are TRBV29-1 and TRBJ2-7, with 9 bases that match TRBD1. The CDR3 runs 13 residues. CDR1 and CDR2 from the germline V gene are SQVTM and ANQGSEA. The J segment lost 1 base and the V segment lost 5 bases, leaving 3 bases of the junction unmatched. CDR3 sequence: CSVSDRGSYEQYF. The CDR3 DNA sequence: TGCAGCGTTTCAGACAGGGGGTCCTACGAGCAGTACTTC.